This entry lists 19 T cell receptor beta chains sequenced from one sample in a study of blood T cells in healthy people across ages. Next came a second PCR, run for about 7 to 12 cycles, which used a sample-barcoded 5' primer along with a J-beta primer mix. TCRdb reprocessed the 5' RACE reads with MiXCR, giving one entry per CDR3 protein. The table includes about 1.8 million distinct CDR3 sequences, about 50% detected once. The material sequenced was blood. These receptor sequences come from a woman in her thirties or forties in good health.

This clonotype was counted a few times. The chain carries TRBV5-1 and TRBJ2-5, with TRBD2 as a possible D gene (6 bases). V dropped 5 bases and J dropped 2 bases, with 16 bases sitting between them. Germline loops: CDR1 SGHRS, CDR2 YFSETQ. This CDR3 comprises 15 residues. CDR3 region: CASRIEAGSQETQYF. CDR3 DNA sequence: TGCGCCAGCAGGATCGAAGCGGGCTCACAAGAGACCCAGTACTTC.

CDR3 in amino acids: CSATEGRNTEAFF. As DNA, the CDR3 is TGCAGCGCAACAGAGGGGAGAAACACTGAAGCTTTCTTT. The chain recombines TRBV29-1 with TRBJ1-1; tentative D call: TRBD1 (5 bases). The CDR3 runs to 13 residues. V dropped 7 bases and J dropped 2 bases, with 14 bases sitting between them. CDR1 is SQVTM, CDR2 ANQGSEA, per germline.

This rearrangement joins TRBV7-9 to TRBJ1-2; D might be TRBD1 (5 bases). Germline CDR1 is SEHNR and CDR2 is FQNEAQ (reference sequence). The CDR3 length is 14 residues. The V gene lost 5 bases and the J gene lost 5 bases, with 15 bases spanning the gap. This chain's CDR3 is CASSPGPLAYGYTF. Written as DNA, the CDR3 is TGTGCCAGCAGCCCGGGACCCCTGGCGTATGGCTACACCTTC. The entire variable domain, with the rest obtained from reference TRBV7-9 and TRBJ1-2, is as follows: DTGVSQNPRHKITKRGQNVTFRCDPISEHNRLYWYRQTLGQGPEFLTYFQNEAQLEKSRLLSDRFSAERPKGSFSTLEIQRTEQGDSAMYLCASSPGPLAYGYTFGSGTRLTVV.

In its sample, this clonotype was seen a few times. The V and J genes are TRBV9 and TRBJ2-3, with D perhaps TRBD2 (5 bases). This CDR3 spans 17 amino acids. Germline-derived CDR1 and CDR2 are SGDLS and YYNGEE. V was clipped by 4 bases and J by 4 bases, with 22 bases between them. CDR3 sequence reads: CASSPQNLTSFADTQYF. Written as DNA, the CDR3 is TGTGCCAGCAGCCCCCAAAACCTTACTAGTTTCGCAGATACGCAGTATTTT.

The CDR3, as DNA: TGCAGTGCTAGACCCCGGGCTAGCGGGGGACCTAATGAGCAGTACTTC. This gives the protein CSARPRASGGPNEQYF. The chain uses TRBV20-1 and TRBJ2-5, with TRBD2 matching 10 bases. CDR1 and CDR2 (germline): DFQATT, SNEGSKA (reference sequence). The V and J ends lost 2 bases and 11 bases, in that order; junction bases with no gene match: 17. The CDR3 is 16 amino acids.

This clonotype has a handful of counts. CDR3 amino acids: CASSLVMGVQETQYF. As DNA, the CDR3 is TGTGCCAGCAGCTTAGTGATGGGGGTTCAAGAGACCCAGTACTTC. The V call is TRBV7-2, the J call TRBJ2-5, with D perhaps assigned TRBD1 or TRBD2 (5 bases each). CDR1 is SGHTA and CDR2 is FQGNSA in the germline V gene. The CDR3 loop spans 15 amino acids. V was trimmed by 1 base and J by 2 bases, leaving 11 bases between them.

The CDR3 bases are TGTGCCAGCAGTTCGATCCAGGGGAGATCAGAGACCCAGTACTTC. As protein: CASSSIQGRSETQYF. The chain is built from TRBV6-6 and TRBJ2-7; a weak D match, TRBD1 (6 bases). With the DNA end fitting TRBJ2-5 better, the J assignment may be wrong. Germline-derived CDR1 and CDR2 are MNHNY and SVGAGI (reference sequence). CDR3 length equals 15 residues.

The rearrangement links TRBV5-1 to TRBJ2-1; 8 bases map to TRBD2. Germline V CDR1 and CDR2: SGHRS, YFSETQ. Trimming cost V 7 bases and J 6 bases; bases outside gene matches: 12. The CDR3 contains 15 residues. The CDR3: CASARGGLSGNEQFF. The CDR3 nucleotides are TGCGCCAGCGCGCGCGGGGGGCTTTCGGGCAATGAGCAGTTCTTC. Looking up the rest from reference TRBV5-1 and TRBJ2-1 gives the full variable domain: KAGVTQTPRYLIKTRGQQVTLSCSPISGHRSVSWYQQTPGQGLQFLFEYFSETQRNKGNFPGRFSGRQFSNSRSEMNVSTLELGDSALYLCASARGGLSGNEQFFGPGTRLTVL.

This clonotype was detected a few times. The chain couples TRBV7-9 to TRBJ1-2; perhaps TRBD1 as D (5 bases). The germline CDR1 and CDR2 sequences are SEHNR and FQNEAQ (reference sequence). Trimming left V 5 bases short and J 6 bases short, with 13 bases between. The CDR3 spans 13 residues. This CDR3 is CASSLAQGNGYTF. In DNA form, the CDR3 reads TGTGCCAGCAGCCTCGCCCAGGGAAATGGCTACACCTTC.

This clonotype was observed a single time. The V call is TRBV27, the J call TRBJ2-5; D is tentatively TRBD1 or TRBD2 (7 bases each). CDR1 and CDR2 from the germline V gene are MNHEY and SMNVEV (reference sequence). Trimming left V 3 bases short and J 13 bases short, with 21 bases between. This CDR3 is built from 14 residues. The CDR3 DNA follows: TGTGCCAGCAGTTTCAGGGGAGGGGAAGGGGGCCTGTACTTC. Its protein is CASSFRGGEGGLYF.

The chain uses TRBV7-8 and TRBJ2-1; no firm D call. This CDR3 is 12 amino acids long. V was clipped by 5 bases and J by 13 bases, with 15 bases between them. Germline values: CDR1 SGHVS, CDR2 FQNEAQ. CDR3 in DNA: TGTGCCAGCAGCAGACCTCTTTGGGCCCAGTTCTTC. Its translation is CASSRPLWAQFF. Full variable domain (outside the CDR3, taken from reference TRBV7-8 and TRBJ2-1): GAGVSQSPRYKVAKRGQDVALRCDPISGHVSLFWYQQALGQGPEFLTYFQNEAQLDKSGLPSDRFFAERPEGSVSTLKIQRTQQEDSAVYLCASSRPLWAQFFGPGTRLTVL.

This clonotype has more than one count but fewer than ten. The chain joins TRBV15 to TRBJ1-5; D unresolved. The CDR3 totals 14 residues. Trimming removed 4 bases at V and 4 bases at J, with 11 bases between. Germline values: CDR1 LNHNV, CDR2 YYDKDF (reference sequence). The CDR3 region is CATSIGGSNQPQHF. Here the CDR3 DNA reads TGTGCCACCAGCATCGGTGGGAGTAATCAGCCCCAGCATTTT.

This clonotype was counted only a few times. V is TRBV6-2 or TRBV6-3 and J is TRBJ2-1, with D possibly TRBD2 on 5 matching bases. Trimming left V 7 bases short and J 2 bases short, with 9 bases between. CDR1 MNHEY and CDR2 SVGEGT come from the germline V gene. This CDR3 is built from 13 residues. CDR3 region: CASKGSAYNEQFF. The CDR3, as DNA: TGTGCCAGCAAAGGGAGCGCCTACAATGAGCAGTTCTTC.

The V and J genes are TRBV4-2 and TRBJ1-5; 7 nucleotides align to TRBD1. V shed 0 bases and J 6 bases; nucleotides not matched to a gene: 5. The CDR3 length is 15 residues. Germline values: CDR1 LGHNA, CDR2 YNFKEQ. The DNA for the CDR3 is TGTGCCAGCAGCCAAGAAGACAGGGAGGGTCAGCCCCAGCATTTT. This codes for CASSQEDREGQPQHF.

The chain uses TRBV6-5 and TRBJ1-2; TRBD1 matches 7 bases. Germline V lookup: CDR1 MNHEY, CDR2 SVGAGI. This CDR3 spans 14 amino acids. J was trimmed by 5 bases and V by 3 bases; bases with no gene match: 6. The CDR3 nucleotides read TGTGCCAGCAGTTATCGGGAGACAGGGTATGGCTACACCTTC. This codes for CASSYRETGYGYTF.

This chain connects TRBV7-2 to TRBJ2-5; possible D gene TRBD1, 5 bases. The CDR3 contains 14 residues. V lost 3 bases, J lost 1 base, and 9 bases lay in between. Germline loops: CDR1 SGHTA, CDR2 FQGNSA. CDR3 sequence: CASSFYRPQETQYF. The CDR3 nucleotides read TGTGCCAGCAGCTTCTACAGGCCCCAAGAGACCCAGTACTTC. Full variable domain (remainder filled in from reference TRBV7-2 and TRBJ2-5): GAGVSQSPSNKVTEKGKDVELRCDPISGHTALYWYRQSLGQGLEFLIYFQGNSAPDKSGLPSDRFSAERTGGSVSTLTIQRTQQEDSAVYLCASSFYRPQETQYFGPGTRLLVL.

The V call is TRBV10-3, the J call TRBJ2-1; a weak D match, TRBD2 (5 bases). The CDR3 length is 15 residues. CDR1 and CDR2 (germline): ENHRY, SYGVKD. V was trimmed by 4 bases and J by 6 bases, leaving 16 bases between them. CDR3 protein: CAISVTGSVVNEQFF. The CDR3 DNA is TGTGCCATCAGTGTCACGGGGTCAGTAGTCAATGAGCAGTTCTTC.

This chain links TRBV4-2 with TRBJ1-1; D not certain. Trimming took 1 base from V and 4 from J, leaving 7 bases between them. CDR1 is LGHNA and CDR2 is YNFKEQ in the germline V gene. The CDR3 loop spans 13 amino acids. CDR3 region: CASSQGQATEAFF. CDR3 DNA: TGTGCCAGCAGCCAAGGTCAGGCCACTGAAGCTTTCTTT.

The sample holds a few counts of this clonotype. The rearrangement joins TRBV5-5 to TRBJ2-5, with D possibly being TRBD2 (5 bases). CDR3 length: 14 amino acids. V lost 4 bases to trimming and J lost 1 base, with 11 bases between them. Germline CDR1 SGHKS, CDR2 YYEKEE (reference sequence). The DNA of the CDR3 is TGTGCCAGCAGCACGGACTGGAGCCAAGAGACCCAGTACTTC. Its translation is CASSTDWSQETQYF.